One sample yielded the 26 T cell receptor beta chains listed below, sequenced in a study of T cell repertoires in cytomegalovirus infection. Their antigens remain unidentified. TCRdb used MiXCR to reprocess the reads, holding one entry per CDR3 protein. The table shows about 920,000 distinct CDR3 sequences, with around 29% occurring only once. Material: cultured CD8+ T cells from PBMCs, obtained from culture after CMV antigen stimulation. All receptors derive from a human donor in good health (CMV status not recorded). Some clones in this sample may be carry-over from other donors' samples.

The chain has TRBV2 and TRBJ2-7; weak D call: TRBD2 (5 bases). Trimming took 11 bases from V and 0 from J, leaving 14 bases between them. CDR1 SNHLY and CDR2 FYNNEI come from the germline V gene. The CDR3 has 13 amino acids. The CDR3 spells CAPRRTDSYEQYF. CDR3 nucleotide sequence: TGTGCCCCCCGCCGGACTGACTCCTACGAGCAGTACTTC.

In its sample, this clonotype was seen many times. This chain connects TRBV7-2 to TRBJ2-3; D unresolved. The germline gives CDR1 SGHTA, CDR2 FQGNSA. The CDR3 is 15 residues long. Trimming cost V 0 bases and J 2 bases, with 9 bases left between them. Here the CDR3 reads CASSLAYLNTDTQYF. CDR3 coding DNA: TGTGCCAGCAGCTTAGCGTACCTTAACACAGATACGCAGTATTTT.

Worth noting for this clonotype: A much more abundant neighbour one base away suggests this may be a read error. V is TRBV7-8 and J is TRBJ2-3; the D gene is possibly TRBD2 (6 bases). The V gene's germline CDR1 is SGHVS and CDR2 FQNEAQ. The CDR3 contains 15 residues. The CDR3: CASSLGITSTDTRYF. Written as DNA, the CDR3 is TGTGCCAGCAGCTTAGGAATTACTAGCACAGATACGCGGTATTTT.

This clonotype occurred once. CDR3 sequence: CASSPPNGNEPYF. The CDR3 region has the DNA TGTGCCAGCAGCCCTCCTAACGGAAACGAACCGTATTTT. J is TRBJ2-3 and V is TRBV7-4; D is unclear. CDR3 size: 13 residues. Trimming left V 5 bases short and J 14 bases short, with 20 bases between. In germline, CDR1 is SGHVT, CDR2 SQSDAQ.

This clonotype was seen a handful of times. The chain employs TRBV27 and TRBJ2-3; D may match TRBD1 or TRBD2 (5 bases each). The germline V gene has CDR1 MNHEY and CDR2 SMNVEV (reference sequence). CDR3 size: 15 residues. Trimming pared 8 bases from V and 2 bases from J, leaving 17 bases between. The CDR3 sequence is CASSLLGTYTDTQYF. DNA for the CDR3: TGTGCCAGCTCCCTATTAGGGACCTACACAGATACGCAGTATTTT.

CDR3 residues: CASSSGRGGHEKLFF. The CDR3 DNA follows: TGTGCCAGCAGCTCCGGGAGGGGGGGTCATGAAAAACTGTTTTTT. The gene calls are TRBV5-5 and TRBJ1-4; perhaps TRBD1 as D (6 bases). V lost 3 bases to trimming and J lost 6 bases, with 15 bases between them. CDR1 and CDR2 from the germline V gene are SGHKS and YYEKEE (reference sequence). CDR3 length: 15 amino acids. The full variable domain, in which reference TRBV5-5 and TRBJ1-4 provide the parts outside the CDR3, is DAGVTQSPTHLIKTRGQQVTLRCSPISGHKSVSWYQQVLGQGPQFIFQYYEKEERGRGNFPDRFSARQFPNYSSELNVNALLLGDSALYLCASSSGRGGHEKLFFGSGTQLSVL.

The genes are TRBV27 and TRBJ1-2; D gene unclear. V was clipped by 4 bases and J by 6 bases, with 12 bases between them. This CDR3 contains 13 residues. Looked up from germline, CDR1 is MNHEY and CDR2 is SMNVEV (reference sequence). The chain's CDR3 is CASSSKWGDGYTF. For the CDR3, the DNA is TGTGCCAGCAGTTCCAAGTGGGGAGATGGCTACACCTTC.

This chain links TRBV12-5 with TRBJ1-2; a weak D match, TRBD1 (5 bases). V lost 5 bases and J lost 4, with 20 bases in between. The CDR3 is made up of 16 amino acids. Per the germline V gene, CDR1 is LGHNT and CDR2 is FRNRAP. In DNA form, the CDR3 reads TGTGCTAGTGGTCCCGGGGACTCTTCGTCGGTCTATGGCTACACCTTC. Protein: CASGPGDSSSVYGYTF.

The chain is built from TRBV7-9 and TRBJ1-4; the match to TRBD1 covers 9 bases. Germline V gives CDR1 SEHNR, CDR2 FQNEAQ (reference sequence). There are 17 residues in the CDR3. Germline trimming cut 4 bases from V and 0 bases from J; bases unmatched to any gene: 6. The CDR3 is CASSSSRDRATNEKLFF. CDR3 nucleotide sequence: TGTGCCAGCAGCTCGTCCCGGGACAGGGCAACTAATGAAAAACTGTTTTTT.

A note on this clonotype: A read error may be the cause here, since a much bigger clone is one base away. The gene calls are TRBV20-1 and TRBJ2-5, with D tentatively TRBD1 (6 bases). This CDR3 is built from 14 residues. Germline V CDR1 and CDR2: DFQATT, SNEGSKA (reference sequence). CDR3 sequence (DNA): TGCAGTACTAGAGCCCTTGGGGGCTGGGAGACCCAGTACTTC. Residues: CSTRALGGWETQYF.

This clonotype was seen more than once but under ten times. The CDR3 coding sequence is TGCGCCAGCAGCCAAGATCCCGGTAGACCGTGGGAGCAGTACTTC. It specifies CASSQDPGRPWEQYF. The chain couples TRBV4-1 to TRBJ2-7; D is unresolved. Trimming removed 0 bases from V and 7 bases from J, with 16 bases in between. The CDR3 loop spans 15 amino acids. Germline V lookup: CDR1 MGHRA, CDR2 YSYEKL.

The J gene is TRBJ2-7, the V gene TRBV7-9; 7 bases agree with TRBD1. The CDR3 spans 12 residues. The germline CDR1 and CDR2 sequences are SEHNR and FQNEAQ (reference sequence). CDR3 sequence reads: CASSSGGGEQHV. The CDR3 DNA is TGTGCCAGCAGCTCAGGGGGTGGCGAGCAGCACGTC.

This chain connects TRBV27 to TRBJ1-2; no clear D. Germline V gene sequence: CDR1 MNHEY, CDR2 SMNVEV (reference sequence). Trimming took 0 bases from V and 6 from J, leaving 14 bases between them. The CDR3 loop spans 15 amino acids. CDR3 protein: CASSLSIDYINGYTF. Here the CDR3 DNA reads TGTGCCAGCAGTTTATCGATAGACTATATTAATGGCTACACCTTC.

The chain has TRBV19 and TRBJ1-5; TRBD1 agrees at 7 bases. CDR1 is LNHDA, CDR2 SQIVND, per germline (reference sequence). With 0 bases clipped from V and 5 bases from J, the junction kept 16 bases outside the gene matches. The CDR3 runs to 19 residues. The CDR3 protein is CASSIEDLRGRLAHQPQHF. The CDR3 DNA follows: TGTGCCAGTAGTATAGAAGACCTTAGGGGGCGGTTAGCACATCAGCCCCAGCATTTT.

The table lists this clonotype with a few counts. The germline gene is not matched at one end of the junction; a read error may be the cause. The CDR3, as DNA: TGTGCCAGCACCTCGGCTCCGAACGCTGAAGCTTTCTTT. As protein: CASTSAPNAEAFF. This sequence joins TRBV12-3 or TRBV12-4 and TRBJ1-1; unclear D gene. The CDR3 loop spans 13 amino acids.

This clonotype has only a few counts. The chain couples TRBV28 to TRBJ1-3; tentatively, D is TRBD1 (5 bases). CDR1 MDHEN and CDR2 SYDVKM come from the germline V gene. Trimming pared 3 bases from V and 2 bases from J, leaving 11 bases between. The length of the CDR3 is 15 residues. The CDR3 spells CASSFPGGAGNTIYF. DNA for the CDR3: TGTGCCAGCAGTTTCCCCGGAGGGGCTGGAAACACCATATATTTT.

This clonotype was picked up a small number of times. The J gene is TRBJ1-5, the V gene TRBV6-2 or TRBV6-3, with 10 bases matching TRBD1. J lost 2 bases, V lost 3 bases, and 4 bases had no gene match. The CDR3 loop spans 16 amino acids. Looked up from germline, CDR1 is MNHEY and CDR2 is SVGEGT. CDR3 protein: CASSYRQGAGNQPQHF. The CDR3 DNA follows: TGTGCCAGCAGTTATAGACAGGGGGCTGGCAATCAGCCCCAGCATTTT.

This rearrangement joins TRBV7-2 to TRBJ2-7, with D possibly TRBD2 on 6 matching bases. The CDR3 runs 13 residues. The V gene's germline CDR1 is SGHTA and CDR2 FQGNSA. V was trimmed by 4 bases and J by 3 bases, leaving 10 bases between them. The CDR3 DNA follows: TGTGCCAGCAGCTGGGGGGAAGGCTACGAGCAGTACTTC. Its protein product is CASSWGEGYEQYF.

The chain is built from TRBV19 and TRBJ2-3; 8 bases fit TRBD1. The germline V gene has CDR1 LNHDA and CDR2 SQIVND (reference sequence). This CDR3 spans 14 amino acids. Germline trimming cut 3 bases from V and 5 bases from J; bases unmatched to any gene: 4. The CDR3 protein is CASSMQGAIDTQYF. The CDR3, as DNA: TGTGCCAGTAGTATGCAGGGGGCTATAGATACGCAGTATTTT.

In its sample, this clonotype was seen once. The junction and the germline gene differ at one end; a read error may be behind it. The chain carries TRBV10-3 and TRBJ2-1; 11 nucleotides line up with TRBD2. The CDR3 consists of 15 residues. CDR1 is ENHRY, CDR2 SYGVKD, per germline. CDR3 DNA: TGTGCCATCAGCTTGACTAGCGGGGTGAACAATGAGCGGTTCTTC. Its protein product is CAISLTSGVNNERFF.

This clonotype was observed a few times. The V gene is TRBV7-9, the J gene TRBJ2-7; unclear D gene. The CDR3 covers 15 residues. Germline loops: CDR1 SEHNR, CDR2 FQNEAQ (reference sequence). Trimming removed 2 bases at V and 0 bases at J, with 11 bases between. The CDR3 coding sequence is TGTGCCAGCAGCTTACGCACTTCCAACTCCTACGAGCAGTACTTC. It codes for CASSLRTSNSYEQYF.

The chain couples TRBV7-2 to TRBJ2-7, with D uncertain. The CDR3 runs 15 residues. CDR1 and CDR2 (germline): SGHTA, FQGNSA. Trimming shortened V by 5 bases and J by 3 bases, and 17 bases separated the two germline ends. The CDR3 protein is CASSIGPPGLYEQYV. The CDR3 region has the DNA TGTGCCAGCAGCATAGGGCCCCCCGGCCTCTACGAGCAGTACGTC.

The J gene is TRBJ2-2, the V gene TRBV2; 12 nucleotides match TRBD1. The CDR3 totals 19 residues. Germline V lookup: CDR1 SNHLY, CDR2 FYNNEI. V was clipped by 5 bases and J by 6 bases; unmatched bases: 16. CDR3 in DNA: TGTGCCAGCAGTCACTTCCTCCGGGACAGGGGGCTAAAATCCGGGGAGCTGTTTTTT. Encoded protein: CASSHFLRDRGLKSGELFF.

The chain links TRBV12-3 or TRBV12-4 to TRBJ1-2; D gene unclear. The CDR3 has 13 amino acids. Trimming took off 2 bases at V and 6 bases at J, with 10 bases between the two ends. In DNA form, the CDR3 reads TGTGCCAGCAGTTTACCAGCAAGAGATGGCTACACCTTC. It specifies CASSLPARDGYTF.

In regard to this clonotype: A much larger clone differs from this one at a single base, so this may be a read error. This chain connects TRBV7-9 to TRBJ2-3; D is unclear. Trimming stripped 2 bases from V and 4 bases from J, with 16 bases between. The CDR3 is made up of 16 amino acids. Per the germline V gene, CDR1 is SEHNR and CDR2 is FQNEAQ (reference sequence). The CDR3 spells CASSLMENIWADTQYF. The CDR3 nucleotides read TGTGCCAGCAGCTTAATGGAAAACATTTGGGCAGATACGCAGTATTTT.

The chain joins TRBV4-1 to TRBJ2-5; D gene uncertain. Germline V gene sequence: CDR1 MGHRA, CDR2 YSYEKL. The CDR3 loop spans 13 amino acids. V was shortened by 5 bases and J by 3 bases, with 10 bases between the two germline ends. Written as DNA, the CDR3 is TGCGCCAGCAGCACAACACTGGAAGAGACCCAGTACTTC. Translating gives CASSTTLEETQYF.